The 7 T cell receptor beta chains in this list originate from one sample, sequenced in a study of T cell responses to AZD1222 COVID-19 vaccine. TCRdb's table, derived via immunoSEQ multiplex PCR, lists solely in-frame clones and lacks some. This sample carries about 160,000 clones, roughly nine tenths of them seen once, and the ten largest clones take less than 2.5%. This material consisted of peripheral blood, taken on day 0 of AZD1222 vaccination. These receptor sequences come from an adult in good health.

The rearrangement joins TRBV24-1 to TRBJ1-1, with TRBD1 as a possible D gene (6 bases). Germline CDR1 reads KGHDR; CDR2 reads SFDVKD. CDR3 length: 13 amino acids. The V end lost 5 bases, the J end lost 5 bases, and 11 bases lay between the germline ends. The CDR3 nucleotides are TGTGCCACCAGTGGGGAGGGGGAAACTGAAGCTTTCTTT. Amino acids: CATSGEGETEAFF.

Here the CDR3 DNA reads TGTCCTAAGAACGAAAAACAGGGTATGCCCCAGCATTTT. It encodes CPKNEKQGMPQHF. V and J are TRBV14 and TRBJ1-5; TRBD1 might be the D (6 bases). The CDR3 has 13 residues. The germline V gene has CDR1 SGHDN and CDR2 FVKESK. The full variable domain, completed using reference TRBV14 and TRBJ1-5, is EAGVTQFPSHSVIEKGQTVTLRCDPISGHDNLYWYRRVMGKEIKFLLHFVKESKQDESGMPNNRFLAERTGGTYSTLKVQPAELEDSGVYFCPKNEKQGMPQHFGDGTRLSIL.

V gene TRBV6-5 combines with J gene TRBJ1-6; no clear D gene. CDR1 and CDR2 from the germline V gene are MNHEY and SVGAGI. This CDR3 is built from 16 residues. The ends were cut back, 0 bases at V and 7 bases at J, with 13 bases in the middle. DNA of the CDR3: TGTGCCAGCAGTTACTCGATGTTGTCGGGAAATTCACCCCTCCACTTT. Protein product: CASSYSMLSGNSPLHF.

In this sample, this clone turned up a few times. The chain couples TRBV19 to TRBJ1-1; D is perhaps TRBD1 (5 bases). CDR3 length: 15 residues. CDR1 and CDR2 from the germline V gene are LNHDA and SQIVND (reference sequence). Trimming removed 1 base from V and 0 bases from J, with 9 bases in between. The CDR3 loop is CASSIGRGMNTEAFF. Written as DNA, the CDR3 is TGTGCCAGTAGTATAGGTAGGGGAATGAACACTGAAGCTTTCTTT.

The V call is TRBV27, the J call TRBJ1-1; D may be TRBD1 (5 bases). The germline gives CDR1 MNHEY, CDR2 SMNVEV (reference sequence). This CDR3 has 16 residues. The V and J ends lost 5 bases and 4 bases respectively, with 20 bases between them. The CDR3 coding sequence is TGTGCCAGCAGTCCACATACTCCGGGGGATGGCACTGAAGCTTTCTTT. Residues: CASSPHTPGDGTEAFF.

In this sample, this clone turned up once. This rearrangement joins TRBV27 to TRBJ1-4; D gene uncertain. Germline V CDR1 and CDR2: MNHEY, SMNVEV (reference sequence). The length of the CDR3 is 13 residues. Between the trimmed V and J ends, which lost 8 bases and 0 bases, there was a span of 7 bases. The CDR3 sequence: CASAFATNEKLFF. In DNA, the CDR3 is TGTGCCAGCGCCTTTGCAACTAATGAAAAACTGTTTTTT. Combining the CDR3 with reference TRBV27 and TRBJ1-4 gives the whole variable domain EAQVTQNPRYLITVTGKKLTVTCSQNMNHEYMSWYRQDPGLGLRQIYYSMNVEVTDKGDVPEGYKVSRKEKRNFPLILESPSPNQTSLYFCASAFATNEKLFFGSGTQLSVL.

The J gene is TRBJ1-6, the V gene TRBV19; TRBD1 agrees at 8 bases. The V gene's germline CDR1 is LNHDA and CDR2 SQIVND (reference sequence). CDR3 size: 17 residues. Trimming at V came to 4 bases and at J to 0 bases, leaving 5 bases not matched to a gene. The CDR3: CASSSWTGSSYNSPLHF. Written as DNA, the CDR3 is TGTGCCAGTAGTAGCTGGACAGGGAGCTCCTATAATTCACCCCTCCACTTT.